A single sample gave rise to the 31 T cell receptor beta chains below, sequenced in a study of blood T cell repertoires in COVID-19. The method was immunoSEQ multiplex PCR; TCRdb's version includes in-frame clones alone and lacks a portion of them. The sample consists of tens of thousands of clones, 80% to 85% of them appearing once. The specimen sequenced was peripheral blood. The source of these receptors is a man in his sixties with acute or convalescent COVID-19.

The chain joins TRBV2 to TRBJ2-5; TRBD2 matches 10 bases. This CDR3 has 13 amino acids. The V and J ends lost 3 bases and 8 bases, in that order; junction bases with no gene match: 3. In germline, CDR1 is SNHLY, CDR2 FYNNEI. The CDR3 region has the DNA TGTGCCAGCAGTGACGCTAGCGGGGGAACCCAGTACTTC. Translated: CASSDASGGTQYF.

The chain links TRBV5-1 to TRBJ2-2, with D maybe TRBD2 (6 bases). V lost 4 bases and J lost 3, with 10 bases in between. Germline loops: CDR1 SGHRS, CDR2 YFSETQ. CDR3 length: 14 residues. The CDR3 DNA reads TGCGCCAGCAGCGAGGGACTCCACACCGGGGAGCTGTTTTTT. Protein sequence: CASSEGLHTGELFF.

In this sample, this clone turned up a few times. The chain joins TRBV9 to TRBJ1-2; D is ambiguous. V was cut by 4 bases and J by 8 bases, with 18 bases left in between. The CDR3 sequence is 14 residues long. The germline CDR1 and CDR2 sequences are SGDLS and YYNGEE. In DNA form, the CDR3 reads TGTGCCAGCAGCCTTAGAAAGGGAACTAGCGGCTACACCTTC. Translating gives CASSLRKGTSGYTF. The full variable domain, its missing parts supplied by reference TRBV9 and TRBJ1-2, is DSGVTQTPKHLITATGQRVTLRCSPRSGDLSVYWYQQSLDQGLQFLIQYYNGEERAKGNILERFSAQQFPDLHSELNLSSLELGDSALYFCASSLRKGTSGYTFGSGTRLTVV.

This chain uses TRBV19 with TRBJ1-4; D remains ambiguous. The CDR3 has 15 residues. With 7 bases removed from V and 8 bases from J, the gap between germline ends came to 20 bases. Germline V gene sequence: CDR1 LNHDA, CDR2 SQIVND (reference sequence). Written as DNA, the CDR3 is TGTGCCAGTACCGCCTGGAGAACCAACGGGGAAAAACTGTTTTTT. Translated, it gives CASTAWRTNGEKLFF.

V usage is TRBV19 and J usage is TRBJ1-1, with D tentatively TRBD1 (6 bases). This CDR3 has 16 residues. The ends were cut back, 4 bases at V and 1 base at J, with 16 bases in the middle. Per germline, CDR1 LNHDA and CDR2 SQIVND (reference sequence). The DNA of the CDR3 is TGTGCCAGTAGTAGAGGATACCGACAGGCGAACACTGAAGCTTTCTTT. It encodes CASSRGYRQANTEAFF.

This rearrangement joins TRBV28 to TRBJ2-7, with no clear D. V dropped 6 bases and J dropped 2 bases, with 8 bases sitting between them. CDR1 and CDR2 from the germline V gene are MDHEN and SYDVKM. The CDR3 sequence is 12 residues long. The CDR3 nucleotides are TGTGCCAGCAGACAAAGCGCCTACGAGCAGTACTTC. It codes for CASRQSAYEQYF.

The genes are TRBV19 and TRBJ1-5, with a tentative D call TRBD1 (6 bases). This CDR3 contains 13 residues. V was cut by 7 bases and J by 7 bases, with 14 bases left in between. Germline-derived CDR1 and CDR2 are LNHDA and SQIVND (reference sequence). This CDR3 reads CASTQGGGQPQHF. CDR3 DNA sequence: TGTGCCAGTACACAGGGAGGGGGACAGCCCCAGCATTTT.

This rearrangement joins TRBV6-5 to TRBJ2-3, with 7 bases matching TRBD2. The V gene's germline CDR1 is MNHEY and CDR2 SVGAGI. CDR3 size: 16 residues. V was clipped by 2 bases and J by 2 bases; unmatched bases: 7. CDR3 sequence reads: CASSYGSSGYTDTQYF. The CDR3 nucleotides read TGTGCCAGCAGTTACGGTTCTAGCGGCTACACAGATACGCAGTATTTT.

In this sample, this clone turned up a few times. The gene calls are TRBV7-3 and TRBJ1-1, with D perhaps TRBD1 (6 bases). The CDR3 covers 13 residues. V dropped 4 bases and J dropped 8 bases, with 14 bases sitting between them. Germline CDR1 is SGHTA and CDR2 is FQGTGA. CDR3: CASSWVPGEEAFF. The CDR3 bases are TGTGCCAGCAGCTGGGTCCCAGGGGAGGAAGCTTTCTTT.

The chain's CDR3 is CASSLSWGQINYGYTF. The CDR3 nucleotides read TGTGCCAGCAGTTTATCGTGGGGACAGATTAACTATGGCTACACCTTC. This rearrangement joins TRBV27 to TRBJ1-2, with 7 bases fitting TRBD1. Germline V gene data show CDR1 as MNHEY and CDR2 as SMNVEV (reference sequence). The V segment lost 0 bases and the J segment 1 base; nucleotides outside the gene matches: 5. The CDR3 totals 16 residues.

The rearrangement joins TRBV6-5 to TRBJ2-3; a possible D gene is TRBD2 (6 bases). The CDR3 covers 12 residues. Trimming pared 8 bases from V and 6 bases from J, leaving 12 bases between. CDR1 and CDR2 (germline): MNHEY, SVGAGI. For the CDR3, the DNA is TGTGCCAGCCGGGGCCTAGCGGATACGCAGTATTTT. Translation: CASRGLADTQYF.

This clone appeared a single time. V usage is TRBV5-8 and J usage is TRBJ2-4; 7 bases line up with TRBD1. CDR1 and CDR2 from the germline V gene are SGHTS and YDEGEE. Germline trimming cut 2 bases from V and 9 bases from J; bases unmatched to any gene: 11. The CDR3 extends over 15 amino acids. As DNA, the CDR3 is TGTGCCAGCAGCTTTCAGCTTGGGACAGATAGCATTCAGTACTTC. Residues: CASSFQLGTDSIQYF. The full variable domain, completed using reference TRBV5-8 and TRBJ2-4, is EAGVTQSPTHLIKTRGQQATLRCSPISGHTSVYWYQQALGLGLQFLLWYDEGEERNRGNFPPRFSGRQFPNYSSELNVNALELEDSALYLCASSFQLGTDSIQYFGAGTRLSVL.

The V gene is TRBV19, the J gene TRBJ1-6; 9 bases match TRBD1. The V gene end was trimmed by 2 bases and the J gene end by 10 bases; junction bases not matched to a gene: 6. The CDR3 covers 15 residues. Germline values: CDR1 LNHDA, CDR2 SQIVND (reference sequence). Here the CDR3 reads CASSIPGQGGSPLHF. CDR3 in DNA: TGTGCCAGTAGTATACCGGGACAGGGAGGATCACCCCTCCACTTT.

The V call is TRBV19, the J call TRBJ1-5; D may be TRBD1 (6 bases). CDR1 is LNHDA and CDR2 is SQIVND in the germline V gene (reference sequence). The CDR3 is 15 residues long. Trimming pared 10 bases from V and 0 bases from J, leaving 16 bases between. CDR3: CATRLWTDSNQPQHF. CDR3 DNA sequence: TGTGCCACCCGACTCTGGACAGATAGCAATCAGCCCCAGCATTTT.

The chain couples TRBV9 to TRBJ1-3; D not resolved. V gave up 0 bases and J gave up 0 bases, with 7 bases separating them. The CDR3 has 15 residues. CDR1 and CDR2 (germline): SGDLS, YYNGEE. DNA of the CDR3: TGTGCCAGCAGCGTAGATGAGGTCTCTGGAAACACCATATATTTT. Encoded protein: CASSVDEVSGNTIYF.

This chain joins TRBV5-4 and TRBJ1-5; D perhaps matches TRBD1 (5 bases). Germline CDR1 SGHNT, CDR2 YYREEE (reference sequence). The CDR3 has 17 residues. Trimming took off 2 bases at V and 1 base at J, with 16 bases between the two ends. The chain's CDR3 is CASSFNAGQGSNQPQHF. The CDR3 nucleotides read TGTGCCAGCAGCTTCAATGCGGGGCAAGGGAGCAATCAGCCCCAGCATTTT.

DNA of the CDR3: TGTGCCAGCAGCTTGGGACAGGGCGGCGCAGATACGCAGTATTTT. It encodes CASSLGQGGADTQYF. This chain joins TRBV5-8 and TRBJ2-3, with 7 bases aligning to TRBD1. This CDR3 comprises 15 residues. The J segment lost 4 bases and the V segment lost 0 bases, leaving 5 bases of the junction unmatched. Germline V CDR1 and CDR2: SGHTS, YDEGEE. Full variable domain (outside the CDR3, taken from reference TRBV5-8 and TRBJ2-3): EAGVTQSPTHLIKTRGQQATLRCSPISGHTSVYWYQQALGLGLQFLLWYDEGEERNRGNFPPRFSGRQFPNYSSELNVNALELEDSALYLCASSLGQGGADTQYFGPGTRLTVL.

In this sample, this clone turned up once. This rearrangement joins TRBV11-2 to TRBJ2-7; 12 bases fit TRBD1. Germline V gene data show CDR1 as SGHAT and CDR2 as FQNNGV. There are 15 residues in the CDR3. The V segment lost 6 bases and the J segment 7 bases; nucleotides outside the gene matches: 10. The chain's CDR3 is CASSRTRDRGREQYF. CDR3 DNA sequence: TGTGCCAGCAGTCGGACCCGGGACAGGGGGCGAGAGCAGTACTTC.

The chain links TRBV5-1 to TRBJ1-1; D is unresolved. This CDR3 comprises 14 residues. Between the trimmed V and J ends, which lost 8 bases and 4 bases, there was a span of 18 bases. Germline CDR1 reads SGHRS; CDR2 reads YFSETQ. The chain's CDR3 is CASSLSTGSTEAFF. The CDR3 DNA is TGCGCCAGTTCCCTGAGCACCGGGTCCACTGAAGCTTTCTTT. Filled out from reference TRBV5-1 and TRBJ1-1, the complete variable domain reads KAGVTQTPRYLIKTRGQQVTLSCSPISGHRSVSWYQQTPGQGLQFLFEYFSETQRNKGNFPGRFSGRQFSNSRSEMNVSTLELGDSALYLCASSLSTGSTEAFFGQGTRLTVV.

The CDR3 reads CASSLGFTGGEQFF. CDR3 nucleotides: TGTGCCAGCAGCTTAGGCTTCACAGGGGGTGAGCAGTTCTTC. This chain uses TRBV11-3 with TRBJ2-1, with 8 positions matching TRBD1. Germline CDR1 reads SGHNT; CDR2 reads YENEEA. Germline trimming cut 1 base from V and 9 bases from J; bases unmatched to any gene: 5. The CDR3 covers 14 residues. Filled out from reference TRBV11-3 and TRBJ2-1, the complete variable domain reads EAGVVQSPRYKIIEKKQPVAFWCNPISGHNTLYWYLQNLGQGPELLIRYENEEAVDDSQLPKDRFSAERLKGVDSTLKIQPAELGDSAVYLCASSLGFTGGEQFFGPGTRLTVL.

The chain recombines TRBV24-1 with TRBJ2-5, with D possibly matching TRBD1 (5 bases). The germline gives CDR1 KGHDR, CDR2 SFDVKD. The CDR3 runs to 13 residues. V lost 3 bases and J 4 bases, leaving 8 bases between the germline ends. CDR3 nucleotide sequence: TGTGCCACCAGTGATCACACAGGAGAGACCCAGTACTTC. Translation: CATSDHTGETQYF.

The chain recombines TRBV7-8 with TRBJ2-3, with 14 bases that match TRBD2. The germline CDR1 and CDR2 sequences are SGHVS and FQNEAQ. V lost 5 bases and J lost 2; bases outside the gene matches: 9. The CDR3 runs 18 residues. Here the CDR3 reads CASSGRTSGGLITDTQYF. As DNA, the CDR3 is TGTGCCAGCAGCGGTCGGACTAGCGGGGGGCTCATCACAGATACGCAGTATTTT.

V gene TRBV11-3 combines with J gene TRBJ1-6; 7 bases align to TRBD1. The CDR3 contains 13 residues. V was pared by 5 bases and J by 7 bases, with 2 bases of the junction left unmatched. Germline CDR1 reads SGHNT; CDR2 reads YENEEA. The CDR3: CASSQTGNSPLHF. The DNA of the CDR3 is TGTGCCAGCAGCCAGACAGGGAATTCACCCCTCCACTTT.

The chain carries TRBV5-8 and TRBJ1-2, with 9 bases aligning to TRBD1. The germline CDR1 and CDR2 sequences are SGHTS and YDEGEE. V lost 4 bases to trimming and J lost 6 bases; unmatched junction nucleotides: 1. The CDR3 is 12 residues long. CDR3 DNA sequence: TGTGCCAGCAGCCGGGACAGGGATGGCTACACCTTC. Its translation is CASSRDRDGYTF.

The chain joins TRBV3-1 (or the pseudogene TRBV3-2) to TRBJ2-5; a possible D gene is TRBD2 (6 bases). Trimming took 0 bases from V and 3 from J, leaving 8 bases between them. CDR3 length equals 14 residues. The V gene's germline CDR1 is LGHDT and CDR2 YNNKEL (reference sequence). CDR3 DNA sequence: TGTGCCAGCAGCCAAGAGTGGGAGGAAGAGACCCAGTACTTC. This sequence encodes CASSQEWEEETQYF.

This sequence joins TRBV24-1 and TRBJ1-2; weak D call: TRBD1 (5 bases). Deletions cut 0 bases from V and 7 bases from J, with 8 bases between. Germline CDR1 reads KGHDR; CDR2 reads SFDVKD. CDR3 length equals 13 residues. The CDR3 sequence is CATSDLRGAGYTF. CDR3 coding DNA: TGTGCCACCAGTGATTTGCGCGGGGCTGGCTACACCTTC.

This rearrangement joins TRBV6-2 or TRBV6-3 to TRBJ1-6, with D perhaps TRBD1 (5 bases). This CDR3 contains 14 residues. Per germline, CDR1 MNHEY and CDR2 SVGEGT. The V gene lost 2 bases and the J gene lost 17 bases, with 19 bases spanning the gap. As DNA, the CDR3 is TGTGCCAGCAGTTACGGAGGCGGAGGGACCGACGTCCACTTT. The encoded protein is CASSYGGGGTDVHF.

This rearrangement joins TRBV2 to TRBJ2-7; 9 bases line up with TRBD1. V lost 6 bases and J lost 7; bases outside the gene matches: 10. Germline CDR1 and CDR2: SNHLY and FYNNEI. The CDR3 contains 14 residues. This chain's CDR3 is CASSGQGRPQEQYF. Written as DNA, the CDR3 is TGTGCCAGCAGCGGACAGGGGCGGCCTCAAGAGCAGTACTTC.

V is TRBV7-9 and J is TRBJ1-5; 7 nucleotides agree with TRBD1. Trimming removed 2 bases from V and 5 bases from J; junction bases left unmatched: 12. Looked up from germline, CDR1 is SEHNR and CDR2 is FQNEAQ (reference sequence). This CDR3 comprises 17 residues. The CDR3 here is CASSLTWNRGRDQPQHF. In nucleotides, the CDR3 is TGTGCCAGCAGCTTAACGTGGAACAGGGGTCGTGATCAGCCCCAGCATTTT.

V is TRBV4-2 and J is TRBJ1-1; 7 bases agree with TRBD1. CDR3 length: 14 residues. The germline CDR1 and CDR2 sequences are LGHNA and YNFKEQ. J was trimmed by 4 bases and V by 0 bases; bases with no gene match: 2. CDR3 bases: TGTGCCAGCAGCCAAGAGGAGGGGGCCACTGAAGCTTTCTTT. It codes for CASSQEEGATEAFF.

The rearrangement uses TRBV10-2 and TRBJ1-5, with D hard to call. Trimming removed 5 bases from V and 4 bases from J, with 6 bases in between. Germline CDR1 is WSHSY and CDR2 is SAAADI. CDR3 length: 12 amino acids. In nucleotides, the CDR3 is TGCGCCAGCAGTTACGGGAATCAGCCCCAGCATTTT. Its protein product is CASSYGNQPQHF.